This TCR beta chain appears in the sequencing data of a study of CD8 T cells in ankylosing spondylitis. Study results and limitations: Reported data indicate significant enrichment of disease-linked clones within matched ankylosing spondylitis synovial fluid. Ankylosing spondylitis blood seemed to carry a telltale TCR beta motif made of under 10 highly homologous variants.

One entry per CDR3 protein results from TCRdb running MiXCR on the 5' RACE reads. The top ten hold 0.51% of the sample, which has around 890,000 distinct CDR3 sequences, roughly 12% seen once. For this clonotype: Its antigen is undetermined.

This CDR3 region has 15 residues. V lost 1 base and J lost 0, with 10 bases in between. CDR1 is SGHRS, CDR2 YFSETQ, per germline. The rearrangement links TRBV5-1 to TRBJ1-1; no clear D gene. This clonotype was obtained from a male donor with ankylosing spondylitis. Sequencing used blood, either unsorted or a sorted T cell fraction (not recorded which). This chain's CDR3 is CASSLTRNMNTEAFF. The CDR3 nucleotides read TGCGCCAGCAGCTTGACCAGAAACATGAACACTGAAGCTTTCTTT.